This T cell receptor beta chain was recovered during a study of spatial heterogeneity in lung cancer. Study as a whole: Sequenced follow-up PBMC samples came a median of roughly two years after resection, where available. Sequence detection consistently recorded a greater number of beta-chain than alpha-chain sequences.

This clonotype was seen repeatedly, ten times or more. Each TCR cDNA molecule carried a unique molecular identifier. TCRdb reanalysed the 5' RACE reads using MiXCR and keeps one entry per CDR3 protein. The data hold under 30,000 distinct CDR3 sequences, with 6% observed a single time. As to time point: blood at routine non-recurrence follow-up after resection. Tumor, nontumor lung or frozen PBMC supplied whole RNA, sequenced without sorting. This receptor was obtained from a male donor with early-stage non-small cell lung cancer. Sequences were derived from PBMCs, sampled at follow-up.

Written as DNA, the CDR3 is TGTGCCAGCAGTTTAGGGGCTGCCGGGGAGCTGTTTTTT. Residues: CASSLGAAGELFF. The chain has TRBV12-3 or TRBV12-4 and TRBJ2-2; D not resolved. The CDR3 sequence is 13 residues long. V lost 1 base and J 6 bases, leaving 6 bases between the germline ends.